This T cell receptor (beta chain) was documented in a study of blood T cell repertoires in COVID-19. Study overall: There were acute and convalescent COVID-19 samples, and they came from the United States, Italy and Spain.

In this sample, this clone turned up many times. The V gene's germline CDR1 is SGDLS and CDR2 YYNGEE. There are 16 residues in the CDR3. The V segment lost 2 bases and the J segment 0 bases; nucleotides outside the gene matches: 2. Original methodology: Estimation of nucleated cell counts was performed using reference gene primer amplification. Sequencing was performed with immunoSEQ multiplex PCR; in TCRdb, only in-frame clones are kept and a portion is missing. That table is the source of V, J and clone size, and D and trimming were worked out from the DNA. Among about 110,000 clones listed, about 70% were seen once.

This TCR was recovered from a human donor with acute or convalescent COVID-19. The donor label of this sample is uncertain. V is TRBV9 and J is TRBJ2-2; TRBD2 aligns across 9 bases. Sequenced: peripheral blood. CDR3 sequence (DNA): TGTGCCAGCAGCGTTAGCGGGGGTCCGAACACCGGGGAGCTGTTTTTT. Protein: CASSVSGGPNTGELFF.